This T cell receptor beta chain was recovered during a study of blood T cell repertoires in COVID-19. Trimming cost V 5 bases and J 5 bases, with 5 bases left between them. The CDR3 has 11 residues. Germline CDR1 is SGHTA and CDR2 is FQGNSA. Profiled with immunoSEQ multiplex PCR; TCRdb holds only in-frame clones, not every one. The data hold approximately 73,000 clones, with approximately 86% observed a single time. The V call is TRBV7-2, the J call TRBJ2-3, with D unclear. Sequenced material: peripheral blood. This sequence originates from a woman aged 55-70 years with acute or convalescent COVID-19. CDR3 DNA sequence: TGTGCCAGCAGCCGGAGAGATACGCAGTATTTT. This translates into CASSRRDTQYF.